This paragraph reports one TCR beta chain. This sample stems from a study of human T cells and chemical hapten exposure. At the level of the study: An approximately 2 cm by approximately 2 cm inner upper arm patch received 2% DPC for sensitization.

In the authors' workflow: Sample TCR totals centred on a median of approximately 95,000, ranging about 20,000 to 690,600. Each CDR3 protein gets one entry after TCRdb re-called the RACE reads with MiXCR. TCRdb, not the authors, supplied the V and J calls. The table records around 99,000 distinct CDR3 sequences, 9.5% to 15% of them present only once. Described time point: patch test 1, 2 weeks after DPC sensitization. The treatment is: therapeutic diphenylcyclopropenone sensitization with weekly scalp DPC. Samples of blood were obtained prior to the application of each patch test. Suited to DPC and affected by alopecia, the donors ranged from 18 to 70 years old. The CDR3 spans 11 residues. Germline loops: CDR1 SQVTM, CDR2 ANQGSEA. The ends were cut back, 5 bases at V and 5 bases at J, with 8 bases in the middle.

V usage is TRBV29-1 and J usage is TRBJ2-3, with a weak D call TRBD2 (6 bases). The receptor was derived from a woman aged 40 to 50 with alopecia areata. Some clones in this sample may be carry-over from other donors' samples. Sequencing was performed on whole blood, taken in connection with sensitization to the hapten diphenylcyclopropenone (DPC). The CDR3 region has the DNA TGCAGCGTTCGGAGGGAAGATACGCAGTATTTT. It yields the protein CSVRREDTQYF.